The rows below give T cell receptor beta chains drawn from one sample of a study of identical twins. TCRdb reprocessed the 5' RACE reads with MiXCR, giving one entry per CDR3 protein. The sample records fewer than 550,000 distinct CDR3 sequences, more than 13% being singletons. The sample was also linked to a second study, of yellow fever vaccine responses in identical twins.

Sample: CD4+ T cells sorted from blood. The receptors stem from a woman aged 18-30 years in good health. Both conserved end residues are part of each CDR3. D genes are given only for firm matches. Clone sizes are given selectively: once, few, many, or a class where the clone is expanded.

>many|NA|TRBV4-1|TRBJ2-7
CASSQDLAPSYEQYF
TGCGCCAGCAGCCAAGATCTGGCTCCTTCCTACGAGCAGTACTTC
>few|NA|TRBV9|TRBJ2-1
CASSVGSGLMNEQFF
TGTGCCAGCAGCGTAGGATCCGGTCTAATGAATGAGCAGTTCTTC
>NA|NA|TRBV27|TRBJ2-1
CASSTHTGKGINEQFF
TGTGCCAGCAGTACCCACACCGGGAAAGGGATCAATGAGCAGTTCTTC
>NA|NA|TRBV5-1|TRBJ1-2
CASTPGNRENYGYTF
TGCGCCAGCACCCCGGGGAACAGGGAGAACTATGGCTACACCTTC
>many|TRBD1|TRBV11-2|TRBJ2-5
CASSPLGGQETQYF
TGTGCCAGCAGCCCGTTAGGGGGACAGGAGACCCAGTACTTC
>few|TRBD2|TRBV10-3|TRBJ2-5
CAISSASGSPQETQYF
TGTGCCATCTCCTCTGCTAGCGGGAGCCCACAAGAGACCCAGTACTTC
>NA|NA|TRBV6-6|TRBJ2-1
CASSYSTGGEQFF
TGTGCCAGCAGTTACTCGACCGGCGGTGAGCAGTTCTTC
>few|TRBD1|TRBV7-7|TRBJ2-7
CASSLGGEGAGEQYF
TGTGCTAGCAGCTTAGGAGGAGAGGGGGCTGGCGAGCAGTACTTC
>many|NA|TRBV18|TRBJ2-2
CASSPPGAGELFF
TGTGCCAGCTCACCACCCGGAGCCGGGGAGCTGTTTTTT
>few|NA|TRBV4-3|TRBJ2-7
CASSQEMADYEQYF
TGCGCCAGCAGCCAAGAAATGGCAGACTACGAGCAGTACTTC
>many|NA|TRBV5-1|TRBJ1-1
CASSLVGKARTEAFF
TGCGCCAGCAGCTTGGTCGGCAAAGCCCGCACTGAAGCTTTCTTT
>NA|NA|TRBV6-2/TRBV6-3|TRBJ2-7
CASSSPNPYEQYF
TGTGCCAGCAGTAGCCCCAACCCCTACGAGCAGTACTTC
>NA|NA|TRBV20-1|TRBJ2-3
CSARDPLRREGTTDTQYF
TGCAGTGCTAGAGATCCCCTCAGGCGCGAGGGAACCACAGATACGCAGTATTTT
>many|TRBD2|TRBV12-3/TRBV12-4|TRBJ2-7
CASSLEPGGYEQYF
TGTGCCAGCAGTTTAGAGCCGGGAGGCTACGAGCAGTACTTC
>NA|TRBD2|TRBV5-1|TRBJ2-1
CASSSRTSLPEEQFF
TGCGCCAGCAGCTCCAGGACTAGTCTACCAGAAGAGCAGTTCTTC
>many|NA|TRBV12-3/TRBV12-4|TRBJ1-4
CASSPRVSANEKLFF
TGTGCCAGCAGTCCCAGGGTGTCGGCTAATGAAAAACTGTTTTTT
>NA|TRBD2|TRBV27|TRBJ2-5
CASSPRLAGGNHGTQYF
TGTGCCAGCAGTCCTCGACTAGCGGGGGGTAACCACGGGACCCAGTACTTC
>few|NA|TRBV20-1|TRBJ2-5
CSARDLRMQETQYF
TGCAGTGCTAGAGATTTGAGGATGCAAGAGACCCAGTACTTC
>NA|NA|TRBV2|TRBJ2-5
CASSAGGRGTQYF
TGTGCCAGCAGTGCCGGGGGCCGGGGGACCCAGTACTTC
>many|TRBD1|TRBV11-2|TRBJ1-1
CASSFGQGKNEAFF
TGTGCCAGCAGCTTTGGACAGGGAAAGAACGAAGCTTTCTTT
>NA|TRBD1|TRBV7-9|TRBJ2-6
CASRNRQGSSGANVLTF
TGTGCCAGCAGGAATCGACAGGGTAGCTCTGGGGCCAACGTCCTGACTTTC
>many|TRBD1|TRBV29-1|TRBJ2-3
CSVDRGTDTQYF
TGCAGCGTCGACAGGGGGACAGATACGCAGTATTTT
>many|NA|TRBV5-1|TRBJ2-3
CASSLYGYTDTQYF
TGCGCCAGCAGCTTGTACGGCTACACAGATACGCAGTATTTT
>many|NA|TRBV5-1|TRBJ2-2
CASSTTGNTGELFF
TGCGCCAGCAGCACGACAGGGAACACCGGGGAGCTGTTTTTT
>NA|TRBD1|TRBV7-2|TRBJ1-1
CASSFQQGAIAEAFF
TGTGCCAGCAGCTTTCAGCAGGGGGCGATCGCTGAAGCTTTCTTT
>NA|NA|TRBV6-4|TRBJ2-2
CASRKSGHITGELFF
TGTGCCAGCAGAAAATCGGGACACATCACCGGGGAGCTGTTTTTT
>NA|NA|TRBV28|TRBJ1-6
CATGGDSPLHF
TGTGCCACCGGGGGGGATTCACCCCTCCACTTT
>few|TRBD1|TRBV2|TRBJ2-7
CASSVLPGQGSYEQYF
TGTGCCAGCAGTGTCCTACCGGGACAGGGGTCCTACGAGCAGTACTTC
>few|TRBD2|TRBV27|TRBJ2-7
CASRRTSGPYEQYF
TGTGCCAGCAGAAGGACTAGCGGCCCATACGAGCAGTACTTC
>NA|NA|TRBV18|TRBJ1-1
CASSLLESGAFF
TGTGCCAGCTCACTCCTTGAGAGTGGAGCTTTCTTT
>many|NA|TRBV29-1|TRBJ2-3
CSVEGGGPSTDTQYF
TGCAGCGTTGAGGGCGGGGGCCCTAGCACAGATACGCAGTATTTT
>many|TRBD2|TRBV29-1|TRBJ2-1
CSVELLRGGLFGNEQFF
TGCAGCGTTGAGCTGCTTCGGGGGGGGCTCTTTGGGAATGAGCAGTTCTTC
>few|NA|TRBV6-6|TRBJ2-1
CASSYARGDEQFF
TGTGCCAGCAGTTACGCCAGGGGGGATGAGCAGTTCTTC
>NA|NA|TRBV18|TRBJ1-1
CASSPPNMNTEAFF
TGTGCCAGCTCACCACCGAACATGAACACTGAAGCTTTCTTT
>few|TRBD1|TRBV20-1|TRBJ2-5
CSARRPGQLQETQYF
TGCAGTGCTAGAAGACCGGGACAGCTACAAGAGACCCAGTACTTC
>NA|TRBD1|TRBV6-5|TRBJ2-5
CASSYSGDSPKGETQYF
TGTGCCAGCAGTTACTCAGGGGACAGTCCAAAGGGAGAGACCCAGTACTTC
>few|TRBD1|TRBV6-1|TRBJ2-7
CASRGTGAGEQYF
TGTGCCAGCAGGGGGACAGGGGCAGGGGAGCAGTACTTC
>few|NA|TRBV5-1|TRBJ2-3
CASAEGTDTQYF
TGCGCCAGCGCGGAAGGCACAGATACGCAGTATTTT
>once|TRBD1|TRBV20-1|TRBJ2-3
CSAIGTGVSDTQYF
TGCAGTGCTATCGGGACAGGGGTCTCAGATACGCAGTATTTT
>few|TRBD1|TRBV20-1|TRBJ1-5
CSARFQGGQGANQPQHF
TGCAGTGCTAGATTTCAGGGGGGACAGGGGGCGAATCAGCCCCAGCATTTT
>NA|NA|TRBV6-2/TRBV6-3|TRBJ2-7
CASSYSIPGRYEQYF
TGTGCCAGCAGTTACTCGATCCCCGGGAGATACGAGCAGTACTTC
>few|NA|TRBV27|TRBJ1-2
CASSLSAWGGGYTF
TGTGCCAGCAGTTTATCGGCCTGGGGAGGTGGCTACACCTTC
>few|NA|TRBV5-1|TRBJ2-3
CASSLRGVRTDTQYF
TGCGCCAGCAGCCTTAGAGGGGTTCGCACAGATACGCAGTATTTT
>NA|NA|TRBV12-3/TRBV12-4|TRBJ1-4
CASSLNAGSTNEKLFF
TGTGCCAGCAGTTTAAATGCTGGGTCAACTAATGAAAAACTGTTTTTT
>NA|NA|TRBV29-1|TRBJ2-5
CSVEGDQGPGETQYF
TGCAGCGTTGAAGGGGATCAGGGCCCAGGAGAGACCCAGTACTTC
>NA|NA|TRBV6-5|TRBJ2-1
CASSYSLGGRGGEQFF
TGTGCCAGCAGTTACTCGCTCGGGGGGCGCGGGGGTGAGCAGTTCTTC